The clone carrying this T cell receptor beta chain was counted a few times. This entry comes from a study of response to subunit inactivated influenza vaccine. V was cut by 3 bases and J by 6 bases, with 18 bases left in between. Germline V CDR1 and CDR2: DFQATT, SNEGSKA (reference sequence). The length of the CDR3 is 16 residues. A single record per CDR3 protein comes from TCRdb applying MiXCR to the RT-PCR reads. The sample carries approximately 530,000 distinct CDR3 sequences, less than 8% recorded once. The sequences come from PBMCs from blood, collected 23 months after vaccination. The origin of this receptor is a man between 45 and 75 years old who received an inactivated influenza vaccine. The rearrangement joins TRBV20-1 to TRBJ1-6; perhaps TRBD1 as D (5 bases). CDR3: CSARDFGDAPNSPLHF. The CDR3 DNA reads TGCAGTGCTAGGGATTTTGGGGACGCCCCTAATTCACCCCTCCACTTT.